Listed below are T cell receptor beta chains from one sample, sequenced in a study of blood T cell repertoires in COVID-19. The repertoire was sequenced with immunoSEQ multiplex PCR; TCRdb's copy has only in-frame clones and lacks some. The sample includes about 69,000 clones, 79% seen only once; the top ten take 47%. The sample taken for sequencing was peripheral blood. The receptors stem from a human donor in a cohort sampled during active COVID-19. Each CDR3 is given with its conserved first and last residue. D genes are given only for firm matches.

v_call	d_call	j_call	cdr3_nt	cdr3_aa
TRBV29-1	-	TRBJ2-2	TGCAGCGGGGCAGCGAACACCGGGGAGCTGTTTTTT	CSGAANTGELFF
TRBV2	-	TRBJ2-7	TGTGCCAGCAGTGAAGCGCGGGGATTAGGCTACGAGCAGTACTTC	CASSEARGLGYEQYF
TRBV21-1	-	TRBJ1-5	TGTGCCAGCAGCGAAATCCGTCAGAGACGGACAGGGGAAGGTCAGCCCCAGCATTTT	CASSEIRQRRTGEGQPQHF
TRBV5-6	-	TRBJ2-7	TGTGCCAGCAGCACCGGAGGGGACGGTACCTACGAGCAGTACTTC	CASSTGGDGTYEQYF
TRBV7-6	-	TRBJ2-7	TGTGCCAGCAGCTTAGAGGCTAGCTCCTCCTACGAGCAGTACTTC	CASSLEASSSYEQYF
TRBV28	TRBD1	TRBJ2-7	TGTGCCAGCAACTCGGGACAGGGCGCGTACGAGCAGTACTTC	CASNSGQGAYEQYF
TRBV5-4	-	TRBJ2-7	TGTGCCAGCAGCATCAGGGACTACGAGCAGTACTTC	CASSIRDYEQYF
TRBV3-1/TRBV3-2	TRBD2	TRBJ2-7	TGTGCCAGCAGCCAAGACTCTAGCGGGGGCTACGAGCAGTACTTC	CASSQDSSGGYEQYF
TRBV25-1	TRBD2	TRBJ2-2	TGTGCCAGCAGTGGCCGGGTAGCGGGAGTCGGCGGGGAGCTGTTTTTT	CASSGRVAGVGGELFF
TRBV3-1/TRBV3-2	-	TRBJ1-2	TGTGCCAGCACCCCCTCCCCGGGGGGCTATGGCTACACCTTC	CASTPSPGGYGYTF
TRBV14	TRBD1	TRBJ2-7	TGTGCCAGCAGCCGAACCGGGACAGGGGGCTTCGAGCAGTACTTC	CASSRTGTGGFEQYF
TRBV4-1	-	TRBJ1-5	TGCGCCAGCAGCCTCCCTGGCGCAGGTGAGTCAATCCAGCCCCAGCATTTT	CASSLPGAGESIQPQHF
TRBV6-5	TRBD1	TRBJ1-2	TGTGCCAGCAGTTACTCGACCGGGACAGGGAACTATGGCTACACCTTC	CASSYSTGTGNYGYTF
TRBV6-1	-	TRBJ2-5	TGTGCCAGCAGTGAAGAGGCGGGGCTCGTAACCCAGTACTTC	CASSEEAGLVTQYF